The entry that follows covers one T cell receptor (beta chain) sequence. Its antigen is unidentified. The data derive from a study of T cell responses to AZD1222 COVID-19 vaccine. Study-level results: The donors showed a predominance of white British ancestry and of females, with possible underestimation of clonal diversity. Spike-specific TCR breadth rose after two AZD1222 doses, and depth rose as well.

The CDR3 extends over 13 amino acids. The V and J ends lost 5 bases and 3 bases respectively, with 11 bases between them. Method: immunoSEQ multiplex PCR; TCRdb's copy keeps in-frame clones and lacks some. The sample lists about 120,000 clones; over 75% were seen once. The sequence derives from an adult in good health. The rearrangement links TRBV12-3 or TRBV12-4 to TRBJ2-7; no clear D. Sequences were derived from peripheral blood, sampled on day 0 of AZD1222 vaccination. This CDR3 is CASSLSPLYEQYF. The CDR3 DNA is TGTGCCAGCAGTCTCTCCCCGCTCTACGAGCAGTACTTC.